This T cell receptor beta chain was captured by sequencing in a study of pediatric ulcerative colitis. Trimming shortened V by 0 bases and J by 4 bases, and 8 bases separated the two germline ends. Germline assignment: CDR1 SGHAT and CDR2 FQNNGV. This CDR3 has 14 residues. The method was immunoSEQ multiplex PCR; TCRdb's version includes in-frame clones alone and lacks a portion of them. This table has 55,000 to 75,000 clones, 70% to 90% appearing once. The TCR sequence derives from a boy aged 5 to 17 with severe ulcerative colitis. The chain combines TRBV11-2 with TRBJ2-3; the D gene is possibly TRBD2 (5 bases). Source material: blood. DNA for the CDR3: TGTGCCAGCAGCTTAGAGCCGAGGGCAGATACGCAGTATTTT. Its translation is CASSLEPRADTQYF.